This TCR beta chain was sequenced for a study of blood T cell repertoires in COVID-19. Across the study: Samples representing acute and convalescent COVID-19 were sourced from the United States, Italy and Spain.

Profiled with immunoSEQ multiplex PCR; TCRdb holds only in-frame clones, not every one. The sample contains 110,000 to 150,000 clones, around 82% of which appear only once. Germline V CDR1 and CDR2: MDHEN, SYDVKM. This CDR3 has 16 amino acids. After removal of 3 bases from V and 2 bases from J, the junction contained 8 bases not matched to a gene. The sequence was obtained from a human donor in a cohort sampled during active COVID-19. This chain joins TRBV28 and TRBJ2-3, with TRBD2 matching 7 bases. The sequenced material came from peripheral blood. Written as DNA, the CDR3 is TGTGCCAGCAGTTTCCCCAGCGGGGCGATCACAGATACGCAGTATTTT. It codes for CASSFPSGAITDTQYF.